These 30 T cell receptor beta chains were all obtained from the same sample, sequenced in a study of response to subunit inactivated influenza vaccine. TCRdb recomputed calls from the RT-PCR reads with MiXCR, one row per CDR3 protein. This sample has under 200,000 distinct CDR3 sequences, with 10% to 15% found just once. The sample also formed part of further work on T cells expressing NK-cell markers. That publication notes: Beta-chain TCR cDNA was generated via 5'RACE template switching with UMIs.

The sequencing here drew on CD8+ T cells sorted from PBMCs, taken 11 to 12 days after vaccination. These receptors all stem from a man between 50 and 59 years old who received an inactivated influenza vaccine.

This clonotype was counted between two and nine times. The rearrangement links TRBV14 to TRBJ2-7; D gene unclear. V lost 6 bases to trimming and J lost 9 bases, with 15 bases between them. CDR3 size: 12 residues. CDR1 is SGHDN, CDR2 FVKESK, per germline. CDR3 region: CASSQTMTGQYF. The CDR3 DNA follows: TGTGCCAGCAGTCAGACCATGACCGGGCAGTACTTC. The variable domain in full, with the rest retrieved from reference TRBV14 and TRBJ2-7, is EAGVTQFPSHSVIEKGQTVTLRCDPISGHDNLYWYRRVMGKEIKFLLHFVKESKQDESGMPNNRFLAERTGGTYSTLKVQPAELEDSGVYFCASSQTMTGQYFGPGTRLTVT.

The chain combines TRBV9 with TRBJ1-1; D gene ambiguous. CDR1 SGDLS and CDR2 YYNGEE come from the germline V gene. The CDR3 extends over 13 amino acids. Deletions cut 3 bases from V and 1 base from J, with 7 bases between. This chain's CDR3 is CASSAGGNTEAFF. The CDR3 DNA reads as TGTGCCAGCAGCGCGGGAGGGAACACTGAAGCTTTCTTT. The full variable domain, completed using reference TRBV9 and TRBJ1-1, is DSGVTQTPKHLITATGQRVTLRCSPRSGDLSVYWYQQSLDQGLQFLIQYYNGEERAKGNILERFSAQQFPDLHSELNLSSLELGDSALYFCASSAGGNTEAFFGQGTRLTVV.

J is TRBJ2-1 and V is TRBV7-3; 9 bases line up with TRBD2. The CDR3 spans 16 residues. Germline trimming cut 5 bases from V and 7 bases from J; bases unmatched to any gene: 12. Germline V gene data show CDR1 as SGHTA and CDR2 as FQGTGA. The CDR3 region has the DNA TGTGCCAGCAGCCCCCATGAGGCGGGAGGGCCAAATGAGCAGTTCTTC. It codes for CASSPHEAGGPNEQFF. The whole variable domain, filled in from reference TRBV7-3 and TRBJ2-1, reads GAGVSQTPSNKVTEKGKYVELRCDPISGHTALYWYRQSLGQGPEFLIYFQGTGAADDSGLPNDRFFAVRPEGSVSTLKIQRTERGDSAVYLCASSPHEAGGPNEQFFGPGTRLTVL.

The chain recombines TRBV20-1 with TRBJ2-2; TRBD2 agrees at 11 bases. The germline gives CDR1 DFQATT, CDR2 SNEGSKA (reference sequence). The CDR3 spans 15 residues. Losses at the gene ends were 6 bases for V and 1 base for J; bases not matched to a gene: 4. The CDR3 sequence: CSAQGLAENTGELFF. In DNA, the CDR3 is TGCAGTGCCCAGGGACTAGCGGAGAACACCGGGGAGCTGTTTTTT.

In its sample, this clonotype was seen a few times. The CDR3 sequence: CASSPRTSVPLEQYF. Here the CDR3 DNA reads TGTGCCAGCAGCCCGAGGACTAGCGTCCCCCTCGAGCAGTACTTC. The chain combines TRBV4-2 with TRBJ2-7; 9 nucleotides align to TRBD2. The CDR3 totals 15 residues. Germline V gives CDR1 LGHNA, CDR2 YNFKEQ. Trimming at V came to 4 bases and at J to 6 bases, leaving 10 bases not matched to a gene.

The rearrangement uses TRBV5-5 and TRBJ2-4, with D tentatively TRBD2 (5 bases). V was shortened by 5 bases and J by 0 bases, with 21 bases between the two germline ends. CDR1 is SGHKS, CDR2 YYEKEE, per germline (reference sequence). This CDR3 region has 18 residues. Here the CDR3 DNA reads TGTGCCAGCAGAGCCTATTATGAAACGGGGTCAGCCAAAAACATTCAGTACTTC. Translated: CASRAYYETGSAKNIQYF.

This clonotype showed up just once. This chain uses TRBV19 with TRBJ2-7, with unresolved D. Trimming took 4 bases from V and 3 from J, leaving 7 bases between them. The CDR3 consists of 12 residues. Looked up from germline, CDR1 is LNHDA and CDR2 is SQIVND (reference sequence). CDR3 sequence (DNA): TGTGCCAGTAGTACCAACTACTACGAGCAGTACTTC. Its protein is CASSTNYYEQYF.

The CDR3 protein is CATRDIAYEQYF. DNA of the CDR3: TGTGCCACTCGGGACATCGCCTACGAGCAGTACTTC. This chain uses TRBV10-3 with TRBJ2-7, with D possibly being TRBD1 (6 bases). The CDR3 extends over 12 amino acids. Germline CDR1 ENHRY, CDR2 SYGVKD. Trimming removed 10 bases at V and 2 bases at J, with 12 bases between.

The gene calls are TRBV4-3 and TRBJ2-7, with TRBD1 as a possible D gene (6 bases). Trimming pared 1 base from V and 3 bases from J, leaving 25 bases between. The germline CDR1 and CDR2 sequences are LGHNA and YSLEER. The CDR3 loop spans 19 amino acids. DNA of the CDR3: TGCGCCAGCAGCCAAGGCCGCACCGACACAGGGCTCAGGAGCTACGAGCAGTACTTC. This translates into CASSQGRTDTGLRSYEQYF.

This chain connects TRBV11-3 to TRBJ2-2; D is unclear. This CDR3 spans 13 amino acids. From germline, CDR1 is SGHNT and CDR2 YENEEA. Trimming pared 3 bases from V and 2 bases from J, leaving 4 bases between. This chain's CDR3 is CASSFANTGELFF. The CDR3 region has the DNA TGTGCCAGCAGCTTTGCCAACACCGGGGAGCTGTTTTTT.

The rearrangement links TRBV9 to TRBJ2-3; 7 bases are a match to TRBD2. This CDR3 is built from 16 residues. The germline gives CDR1 SGDLS, CDR2 YYNGEE. The V segment lost 4 bases and the J segment 0 bases; nucleotides outside the gene matches: 8. The CDR3 protein is CASSPLGGSSTDTQYF. Here the CDR3 DNA reads TGTGCCAGCAGCCCCCTGGGGGGGAGTAGCACAGATACGCAGTATTTT.

The gene calls are TRBV7-2 and TRBJ1-2; possibly TRBD1 for D (5 bases). Germline CDR1 and CDR2: SGHTA and FQGNSA. V was cut by 5 bases and J by 2 bases, with 18 bases left in between. CDR3 length equals 16 residues. CDR3 bases: TGTGCCAGCAGCCCACTCTCGAGGGGACTCAACTATGGCTACACCTTC. Protein product: CASSPLSRGLNYGYTF.

The rearrangement joins TRBV12-3 or TRBV12-4 to TRBJ2-1, with 10 bases matching TRBD1. The CDR3 consists of 18 residues. With V trimmed by 4 bases and J by 0 bases, 9 bases remained unmatched. CDR3 residues: CASSYGQGEKGSYNEQFF. CDR3 coding DNA: TGTGCCAGCAGTTACGGACAGGGGGAGAAGGGCTCCTACAATGAGCAGTTCTTC.

This clonotype was found many times. The V and J genes are TRBV20-1 and TRBJ2-5, with 11 nucleotides matching TRBD1. The germline V gene has CDR1 DFQATT and CDR2 SNEGSKA (reference sequence). Trimming at V came to 3 bases and at J to 0 bases, leaving 6 bases not matched to a gene. CDR3 size: 16 residues. In DNA, the CDR3 is TGCAGTGCTAGCGAGGGACAGGGGGTCAACCAAGAGACCCAGTACTTC. Translation: CSASEGQGVNQETQYF.

This clonotype was found a few times. The chain couples TRBV6-2 or TRBV6-3 to TRBJ2-1; TRBD2 is a possible D gene (6 bases). The germline V gene encodes CDR1 MNHEY and CDR2 SVGEGT. The CDR3 sequence is 15 residues long. V was trimmed by 2 bases and J by 9 bases, leaving 17 bases between them. This CDR3 is CASSYIGSGWGEQFF. The DNA for the CDR3 is TGTGCCAGCAGTTACATCGGGAGCGGTTGGGGTGAGCAGTTCTTC.

This clonotype has at least ten counts. The chain employs TRBV4-1 and TRBJ1-4; D is uncertain. Germline V gene lookup returns CDR1 MGHRA and CDR2 YSYEKL. The CDR3 extends over 14 amino acids. The V end lost 3 bases, the J end lost 8 bases, and 13 bases lay between the germline ends. The CDR3 DNA reads TGCGCCAGCAGCCAGGGTAGGGCTGGGGAAAAACTGTTTTTT. Translation: CASSQGRAGEKLFF.

This clonotype was seen only a few times. The V and J genes are TRBV5-1 and TRBJ2-5, with 13 bases aligning to TRBD2. J gave up 3 bases and V 5 bases, and 4 bases lay outside the gene matches. The CDR3 is made up of 15 amino acids. Germline V lookup: CDR1 SGHRS, CDR2 YFSETQ. The chain's CDR3 is CASRPGTSGEETQYF. CDR3 nucleotides: TGCGCCAGCAGACCCGGGACTAGCGGGGAAGAGACCCAGTACTTC.

This clonotype was picked up many times. The V call is TRBV6-6, the J call TRBJ2-1; D is possibly TRBD1 or TRBD2 (6 bases each). CDR3 length: 13 residues. The germline V and J ends were trimmed by 5 bases and 4 bases, with 9 bases remaining between them. The germline V gene encodes CDR1 MNHNY and CDR2 SVGAGI (reference sequence). CDR3 sequence reads: CASSGGQYNEQFF. The DNA of the CDR3 is TGTGCCAGCAGTGGGGGGCAATACAATGAGCAGTTCTTC.

CDR3 nucleotides: TGTGCCAGCAGTTACCTTCGGACTAGCGGGGTAGATGGGTATGAGCAGTTCTTC. It is translated as CASSYLRTSGVDGYEQFF. This chain connects TRBV6-2 or TRBV6-3 to TRBJ2-1, with TRBD2 identical over 12 bases. Germline CDR1 is MNHEY and CDR2 is SVGEGT. Trimming took 2 bases from V and 8 from J; bases not matched to a gene: 13. The CDR3 runs to 18 residues.

This clonotype was seen a handful of times. CDR3 region: CASSEVGASRIYGYTF. CDR3 nucleotides: TGTGCCAGCAGTGAAGTTGGGGCCTCGAGAATTTATGGCTACACCTTC. The chain uses TRBV2 and TRBJ1-2, with D perhaps matching TRBD1 (5 bases). Trimming took off 1 base at V and 5 bases at J, with 17 bases between the two ends. The CDR3 runs 16 residues. Germline CDR1 is SNHLY and CDR2 is FYNNEI.

This clonotype was seen a few times. The gene calls are TRBV21-1 and TRBJ2-5; TRBD1 is the table's D call and was not checked against the DNA. TRBV21-1 counts as a pseudogene. CDR3 length equals 13 residues. The DNA for the CDR3 is TGTGCCAGCACGCGACAGAGCCAAGAGACCCAGTACTTC. It specifies CASTRQSQETQYF.

This clonotype turned up a few times. The chain's CDR3 is CASSPLRSLVTDTQYF. As DNA, the CDR3 is TGTGCCAGCAGTCCCCTCAGGTCCCTGGTCACAGATACGCAGTATTTT. The chain recombines TRBV7-2 with TRBJ2-3; D remains unclear. The V end lost 6 bases, the J end lost 2 bases, and 18 bases lay between the germline ends. Germline CDR1 and CDR2: SGHTA and FQGNSA. The CDR3 loop spans 16 amino acids.

V usage is TRBV20-1 and J usage is TRBJ2-2, with no clear D. The germline V and J ends were trimmed by 0 bases and 6 bases, with 20 bases remaining between them. The CDR3 is 17 residues long. Germline CDR1 reads DFQATT; CDR2 reads SNEGSKA (reference sequence). Here the CDR3 DNA reads TGCAGTGCTAGAGATTACACCGGTCCGATTGGCGCCGGGGAGCTGTTTTTT. Translating gives CSARDYTGPIGAGELFF.

Of note for this clonotype: A much larger clone differs from this one at a single base, so this may be a read error. This rearrangement joins TRBV6-5 to TRBJ2-4; 7 bases match TRBD1. Losses at the gene ends were 9 bases for V and 6 bases for J; bases not matched to a gene: 5. The length of the CDR3 is 12 residues. CDR1 MNHEY and CDR2 SVGAGI come from the germline V gene. The CDR3 coding sequence is TGTGCCAGTCCGGGACAGAGAAACATTCAGTACTTC. Its translation is CASPGQRNIQYF.

The table lists this clonotype with a few counts. V is TRBV29-1 and J is TRBJ2-7; 8 nucleotides line up with TRBD1. Germline V gene lookup returns CDR1 SQVTM and CDR2 ANQGSEA. V lost 2 bases, J lost 7 bases, and 13 bases stayed unmatched. The CDR3 spans 15 residues. The CDR3 bases are TGCAGCGTTGAAACCCCGACAGGTTACAGGGGGGAGCAGTACTTC. Protein product: CSVETPTGYRGEQYF.

The sample holds a few counts of this clonotype. This chain connects TRBV29-1 to TRBJ2-1; weak D call: TRBD1 (5 bases). Per germline, CDR1 SQVTM and CDR2 ANQGSEA. The CDR3 is 13 residues long. V lost 6 bases to trimming and J lost 0 bases, with 9 bases between them. CDR3: CSVIDSSYNEQFF. The CDR3 coding sequence is TGCAGCGTCATTGACAGCTCCTACAATGAGCAGTTCTTC.

The chain is built from TRBV2 and TRBJ2-2; no reliable D call. This CDR3 region has 13 residues. Germline V gene sequence: CDR1 SNHLY, CDR2 FYNNEI. Trimming stripped 3 bases from V and 4 bases from J, with 6 bases between. This chain's CDR3 is CASSDPLTGELFF. For the CDR3, the DNA is TGTGCCAGCAGTGATCCGCTCACCGGGGAGCTGTTTTTT.

The chain recombines TRBV30 with TRBJ2-5; TRBD2 agrees at 8 bases. CDR1 is GTSNPN, CDR2 SVGIG, per germline (reference sequence). Losses at the gene ends were 4 bases for V and 4 bases for J; bases not matched to a gene: 11. This CDR3 region has 15 residues. The CDR3 region is CAWTLTGGVGETQYF. DNA for the CDR3: TGTGCCTGGACCCTCACGGGAGGGGTCGGAGAGACCCAGTACTTC.

The chain employs TRBV29-1 and TRBJ2-7; D may be TRBD1 (6 bases). V lost 3 bases, J lost 6 bases, and 15 bases lay in between. The CDR3 loop spans 13 amino acids. Looked up from germline, CDR1 is SQVTM and CDR2 is ANQGSEA. CDR3 in DNA: TGCAGCGTTGATCAGGGGTCCAGAGGCGAGCAGTACTTC. This translates into CSVDQGSRGEQYF.

The table lists this clonotype with many counts. The genes are TRBV6-5 and TRBJ2-3; D gene uncertain. The CDR3 runs 12 residues. The ends were cut back, 10 bases at V and 6 bases at J, with 14 bases in the middle. Germline CDR1 MNHEY, CDR2 SVGAGI. CDR3 residues: CATRPTGDTQYF. The CDR3 DNA follows: TGTGCCACACGTCCTACCGGGGATACGCAGTATTTT.